The next 20 T cell receptor beta chains were all read from a single sample in a study of Graves' ophthalmopathy and Graves' hyperthyroidism. The TCR beta CDR3 regions underwent amplification from RNA transcripts. Second-round multiplex PCR came after first-round RT-PCR with HTBI primers. TCRdb fed the multiplex PCR reads into MiXCR, producing one record per CDR3 protein. The table shows more than 15,000 distinct CDR3 sequences, with more than 45% occurring only once. Source material: peripheral blood. Receptors were obtained from a woman in her thirties or forties with stable Graves' hyperthyroidism.

In regard to this clonotype: This clone may be a read error of a much larger clone one base away. The chain joins TRBV6-5 to TRBJ1-1; D gene unclear. This CDR3 comprises 15 residues. Per germline, CDR1 MNHEY and CDR2 SVGAGI. The CDR3 loop reads CARSYSTGKGTEAFF. CDR3 DNA sequence: TGTGCCCGCAGTTACTCGACGGGGAAGGGCACTGAAGCTTTCTTT.

For this clonotype: At one boundary the junction diverges from the germline segment, which might be a read error. For the CDR3, the DNA is TGTGCCATCAGTGAGTCGCGACAGTTCAATGAGTTT. It is translated as CAISESRQFNEF. This rearrangement joins TRBV10-3 to TRBJ1-1, with D possibly TRBD1 on 5 matching bases. This CDR3 has 12 amino acids. CDR1 and CDR2 (germline): ENHRY, SYGVKD.

This clonotype was seen ten or more times. CDR3 sequence: CASSWTVRGTDTQYF. The DNA for the CDR3 is TGTGCCAGCAGCTGGACAGTCCGGGGCACAGATACGCAGTATTTT. The chain employs TRBV5-8 and TRBJ2-3; D perhaps matches TRBD1 (6 bases). V lost 3 bases, J lost 1 base, and 12 bases lay in between. The CDR3 totals 15 residues. The V gene's germline CDR1 is SGHTS and CDR2 YDEGEE.

The V and J genes are TRBV3-1 and TRBJ2-3; D could derive from TRBD1 or TRBD2 (5 bases each). Per germline, CDR1 LGHDT and CDR2 YNNKEL (reference sequence). V dropped 1 base and J dropped 1 base, with 18 bases sitting between them. CDR3 length: 18 amino acids. The chain's CDR3 is CASSQAPLGTVGTDTQYF. The DNA of the CDR3 is TGTGCCAGCAGCCAAGCACCGCTCGGGACGGTGGGCACAGATACGCAGTATTTT.

The chain is built from TRBV10-1 and TRBJ2-7; TRBD2 agrees at 8 bases. The CDR3 contains 14 residues. The ends lost 4 bases at V and 2 bases at J; junction bases unmatched: 4. CDR1 and CDR2 (germline): WNHNN, SYGVQD (reference sequence). In nucleotides, the CDR3 is TGCGCCAGCAGTGTGGGACTAGGGGCCTACGAGCAGTACTTC. Residues: CASSVGLGAYEQYF.

Note on this clonotype: The germline gene is not matched at one end of the junction; a read error may be the cause. The genes are TRBV4-1 and TRBJ1-2; maybe TRBD1 (5 bases). Per the germline V gene, CDR1 is MGHRA and CDR2 is YSYEKL. The CDR3 consists of 13 residues. The CDR3, as DNA: TGTGCCAGCAGCCAAGAGGGGAACTATGGCTACACCTTC. Translating gives CASSQEGNYGYTF.

This clonotype was observed once. A much larger clonotype is one base distant, so this may be a read error. V is TRBV6-2 or TRBV6-3 and J is TRBJ2-7; D unresolved. CDR1 MNHEY and CDR2 SVGEGT come from the germline V gene. This CDR3 contains 14 residues. With 6 bases removed from V and 2 bases from J, the gap between germline ends came to 14 bases. The chain's CDR3 is CASRLTGGPYEQYF. The CDR3 nucleotides are TGTGCCAGCAGGTTGACTGGCGGACCCTACGAGCAGTACTTC.

This clonotype has a count of ten or more. This sequence joins TRBV14 and TRBJ1-2; maybe TRBD1 (5 bases). V shed 1 base and J shed 8 bases, with 11 bases lying between them. There are 13 residues in the CDR3. Germline assignment: CDR1 SGHDN and CDR2 FVKESK. The CDR3 DNA reads TGTGCCAGCAGCCAAGGACAGCGGGGCGGCTACACCTTC. Its protein is CASSQGQRGGYTF.

A remark on this clonotype: This may arise from a read error, as a much more abundant clone is one base away. This sequence joins TRBV9 and TRBJ2-7, with D perhaps TRBD2 (5 bases). CDR1 and CDR2 (germline): SGDLS, YYNGEE. The CDR3 spans 14 residues. V lost 4 bases and J lost 3, with 14 bases in between. This chain's CDR3 is CASSLGVGVYEQYF. The CDR3 nucleotides are TGTGCCAGCAGCCTCGGAGTGGGAGTCTACGAGCAGTACTTC. Full variable domain (outside the CDR3, taken from reference TRBV9 and TRBJ2-7): DSGVTQTPKHLITATGQRVTLRCSPRSGDLSVYWYQQSLDQGLQFLIQYYNGEERAKGNILERFSAQQFPDLHSELNLSSLELGDSALYFCASSLGVGVYEQYFGPGTRLTVT.

This clonotype was counted at least ten times. The chain recombines TRBV19 with TRBJ1-3, with D hard to call. This CDR3 comprises 14 residues. Trimming shortened V by 4 bases and J by 0 bases, and 7 bases separated the two germline ends. CDR1 and CDR2 from the germline V gene are LNHDA and SQIVND (reference sequence). The DNA of the CDR3 is TGTGCCAGTAGTAGACAAAGCTCTGGAAACACCATATATTTT. As protein: CASSRQSSGNTIYF.

The table lists this clonotype with many counts. The chain recombines TRBV7-2 with TRBJ2-5; weak D call: TRBD2 (5 bases). The CDR3 runs 14 residues. V was clipped by 4 bases and J by 6 bases, with 15 bases between them. CDR1 is SGHTA and CDR2 is FQGNSA in the germline V gene. CDR3 sequence (DNA): TGTGCCAGCAGCTACCACCCGGGGTGGCAGACCCAGTACTTC. It encodes CASSYHPGWQTQYF.

This chain joins TRBV12-3 or TRBV12-4 and TRBJ2-7; possible D gene TRBD2, 5 bases. V lost 5 bases and J lost 3, with 14 bases in between. The CDR3 is made up of 14 amino acids. In DNA, the CDR3 is TGTGCCAGCAGTCAGACTAACGGGGACTACGAGCAGTACTTC. Protein product: CASSQTNGDYEQYF.

This clonotype was found many times. The chain has TRBV20-1 and TRBJ1-2, with D uncertain. The germline V gene encodes CDR1 DFQATT and CDR2 SNEGSKA (reference sequence). The CDR3 extends over 12 amino acids. V gave up 0 bases and J gave up 5 bases, with 7 bases separating them. The CDR3 loop reads CSARDSLYGYTF. CDR3 in DNA: TGCAGTGCTAGAGATTCCCTATATGGCTACACCTTC.

This clonotype has ten or more counts. This chain connects TRBV7-8 to TRBJ1-4; tentatively, D is TRBD1 (5 bases). There are 17 residues in the CDR3. Germline V gene data show CDR1 as SGHVS and CDR2 as FQNEAQ. The ends were cut back, 5 bases at V and 5 bases at J, with 21 bases in the middle. The CDR3 coding sequence is TGTGCCAGCAGCCGAATAGGATTGCCCGGGGGGAATGAAAAACTGTTTTTT. This gives the protein CASSRIGLPGGNEKLFF.

The chain combines TRBV29-1 with TRBJ1-4; D possibly corresponds to TRBD1 (6 bases). This CDR3 contains 13 residues. Per germline, CDR1 SQVTM and CDR2 ANQGSEA. V was clipped by 6 bases and J by 7 bases, with 15 bases between them. The CDR3: CSVTGGGGEKLFF. CDR3 DNA sequence: TGCAGCGTCACCGGGGGAGGGGGTGAAAAACTGTTTTTT.

The J gene is TRBJ2-5, the V gene TRBV7-2; D is unresolved. CDR1 is SGHTA and CDR2 is FQGNSA in the germline V gene. The CDR3 is 14 residues long. The ends were cut back, 1 base at V and 9 bases at J, with 15 bases in the middle. The CDR3 DNA sequence: TGTGCCAGCAGCTTAGGCACAGTCTCTGGGTCCCAGTACTTC. Encoded protein: CASSLGTVSGSQYF.

This clonotype ranks as medium-sized. V and J are TRBV2 and TRBJ2-7; TRBD2 is a possible D gene (5 bases). CDR3 size: 12 residues. Trimming shortened V by 6 bases and J by 2 bases, and 8 bases separated the two germline ends. From germline, CDR1 is SNHLY and CDR2 FYNNEI. CDR3 DNA: TGTGCCAGCAGGGGGAGCCCCTACGAGCAGTACTTC. Its protein is CASRGSPYEQYF.

Only a few counts were recorded for this clonotype. With a much larger clone just one base away, this may be a read error. This chain joins TRBV5-6 and TRBJ2-4; D remains ambiguous. Deletions cut 4 bases from V and 12 bases from J, with 17 bases between. In germline, CDR1 is SGHDT, CDR2 YYEEEE. The CDR3 is 13 residues long. CDR3 DNA: TGTGCCAGCAGCACTCGACCTGTTGGCAGTCAGTACTTC. Its protein product is CASSTRPVGSQYF.

V is TRBV5-1 and J is TRBJ2-2; a weak D match, TRBD1 (8 bases). The CDR3 is 15 residues long. Trimming cost V 5 bases and J 5 bases, with 16 bases left between them. Per germline, CDR1 SGHRS and CDR2 YFSETQ. This chain's CDR3 is CASRTGGDLTGELFF. Written as DNA, the CDR3 is TGCGCCAGCAGAACAGGGGGGGATCTGACCGGGGAGCTGTTTTTT.

In regard to this clonotype: An end of the junction differs from the germline gene, which may be a read error. This chain joins TRBV7-8 and TRBJ2-7, with 9 nucleotides matching TRBD2. The CDR3 runs 16 residues. Germline CDR1 and CDR2: SGHVS and FQNEAQ. In DNA, the CDR3 is TGTGCCAGCAGCATAGCGTCCGGGACTAGCCTTTACGAGCAGTACTTC. It yields the protein CASSIASGTSLYEQYF.